Listed here is a single TCR beta chain. Its antigen is currently unknown. The protocol was immunoSEQ multiplex PCR, while the TCRdb copy is restricted to in-frame clones and leaves out a portion. This table has tens of thousands of clones, 80% to 95% appearing once. This related bone marrow graft donor gave peripheral blood on the day of marrow donation. This sample was taken from a study of T cells after posttransplantation cyclophosphamide. Study-level findings and limits: Tissue-infiltrating T cells from skin or gut overlapped little with blood T cells. TRB clonality was highly associated with recipient CMV seropositivity and reactivation. Later blood repertoires were often dominated by clones from the donor CD8+ memory compartment.

The CDR3 totals 16 residues. CDR1 is MNHEY, CDR2 SMNVEV, per germline (reference sequence). The V end lost 0 bases, the J end lost 2 bases, and 12 bases lay between the germline ends. Sequencing used PBMCs. The origin of this receptor is a woman aged 30 to 39 in good health and a related stem cell transplant donor. The chain employs TRBV27 and TRBJ2-3, with D possibly matching TRBD2 (6 bases). The CDR3 bases are TGTGCCAGCAGTTTATCGGGGAGGTTTAACACAGATACGCAGTATTTT. Its translation is CASSLSGRFNTDTQYF.